A selection of T cell receptor beta chains follows, all from one sample in a study of beta chain features in type 1 diabetes. The table came from immunoSEQ multiplex PCR; TCRdb's copy has only in-frame clones and leaves some out. The repertoire includes 310,000 or so clones, 15% of them detected once, and more than 0.015% sits in the top ten. The sample was naive CD4+ T cells from blood. The receptor source for this set is a man aged 18 to 29 with type 1 diabetes. CDR3s include the opening cysteine and the closing phenylalanine or tryptophan. D genes are given only for firm matches. Size tells how often a clone was seen (once, few, many) or the class of an expanded clone, and some rows leave it out.

j_gene: TRBJ2-7; abundance: few; v_gene: TRBV30; d_gene: .; CDR3aa: CAWGLSYEQYF; CDR3nt: TGTGCCTGGGGCCTCTCCTACGAGCAGTACTTC
j_gene: TRBJ2-3; abundance: .; v_gene: TRBV19; d_gene: .; CDR3aa: CATARAETTDTQYF; CDR3nt: TGTGCCACAGCGCGGGCGGAGACCACAGATACGCAGTATTTT
j_gene: TRBJ1-2; abundance: few; v_gene: TRBV19; d_gene: .; CDR3aa: CASSIVRRDYGYTF; CDR3nt: TGTGCCAGTAGTATCGTGCGACGGGACTATGGCTACACCTTC
j_gene: TRBJ1-3; abundance: few; v_gene: TRBV7-2; d_gene: TRBD1; CDR3aa: CASSLAVFGQGISGNTIYF; CDR3nt: TGTGCCAGCAGCTTAGCCGTGTTTGGACAGGGGATATCCGGAAACACCATATATTTT
j_gene: TRBJ2-1; abundance: .; v_gene: TRBV5-1; d_gene: .; CDR3aa: CASSSEGTVNEQFF; CDR3nt: TGCGCCAGCTCCAGTGAAGGCACAGTCAATGAGCAGTTCTTC
j_gene: TRBJ2-1; abundance: few; v_gene: TRBV21-1; d_gene: .; CDR3aa: CASSRTDQRGAWEQFF; CDR3nt: TGTGCCAGCAGCAGGACCGACCAGCGGGGGGCATGGGAGCAGTTCTTC
j_gene: TRBJ1-1; abundance: .; v_gene: TRBV10-3; d_gene: TRBD1; CDR3aa: CAISERTGVNTEAFF; CDR3nt: TGTGCCATCAGTGAGAGGACAGGCGTAAACACTGAAGCTTTCTTT
j_gene: TRBJ2-3; abundance: .; v_gene: TRBV7-2; d_gene: TRBD2; CDR3aa: CASSLGLAGFTDTQYF; CDR3nt: TGTGCCAGCAGCTTGGGACTAGCGGGCTTCACAGATACGCAGTATTTT
j_gene: TRBJ1-1; abundance: few; v_gene: TRBV5-1; d_gene: .; CDR3aa: CASSFGGVKNTEAFF; CDR3nt: TGCGCCAGCAGCTTCGGGGGAGTGAAGAACACTGAAGCTTTCTTT
j_gene: TRBJ2-7; abundance: .; v_gene: TRBV6-6; d_gene: .; CDR3aa: CASSPTSEQYF; CDR3nt: TGTGCCAGCAGTCCGACTAGCGAGCAGTACTTC
j_gene: TRBJ2-1; abundance: few; v_gene: TRBV13; d_gene: TRBD1; CDR3aa: CASSSTGIESEQFF; CDR3nt: TGTGCCAGCAGCTCGACAGGGATCGAGAGCGAGCAGTTCTTC
j_gene: TRBJ1-1; abundance: .; v_gene: TRBV11-2; d_gene: TRBD1; CDR3aa: CASRFNRGKNTEAFF; CDR3nt: TGTGCCAGCAGGTTTAACAGGGGGAAGAACACTGAAGCTTTCTTT
j_gene: TRBJ1-2; abundance: few; v_gene: TRBV15; d_gene: .; CDR3aa: CATSPGTDNYGYTF; CDR3nt: TGTGCCACCAGCCCCGGGACTGATAACTATGGCTACACCTTC
j_gene: TRBJ2-7; abundance: few; v_gene: TRBV18; d_gene: .; CDR3aa: CASSPRRSSYEQYF; CDR3nt: TGTGCCAGCTCACCACGGAGGAGCTCCTACGAGCAGTACTTC
j_gene: TRBJ1-2; abundance: few; v_gene: TRBV30; d_gene: .; CDR3aa: CAWSVLTDNYGYTF; CDR3nt: TGTGCCTGGAGTGTACTGACAGACAACTATGGCTACACCTTC
j_gene: TRBJ2-7; abundance: .; v_gene: TRBV11-3; d_gene: TRBD2; CDR3aa: CASSLASGGPYEQYF; CDR3nt: TGTGCCAGCAGCTTAGCTAGCGGGGGCCCCTACGAGCAGTACTTC
j_gene: TRBJ2-3; abundance: few; v_gene: TRBV29-1; d_gene: TRBD1; CDR3aa: CSVERTGERTDTQYF; CDR3nt: TGCAGCGTTGAACGCACAGGGGAGAGGACAGATACGCAGTATTTT
j_gene: TRBJ1-1; abundance: .; v_gene: TRBV30; d_gene: .; CDR3aa: CAWSVSAGGRQAFF; CDR3nt: TGTGCCTGGAGTGTATCGGCTGGGGGGAGGCAAGCTTTCTTT
j_gene: TRBJ2-1; abundance: few; v_gene: TRBV7-2; d_gene: .; CDR3aa: CASSWGGANNEQFF; CDR3nt: TGTGCCAGCAGCTGGGGGGGGGCCAACAATGAGCAGTTCTTC
j_gene: TRBJ2-3; abundance: few; v_gene: TRBV28; d_gene: TRBD2; CDR3aa: CASSLLGLAADTQYF; CDR3nt: TGTGCCAGCAGTTTATTGGGACTAGCTGCAGATACGCAGTATTTT
j_gene: TRBJ2-7; abundance: .; v_gene: TRBV7-2; d_gene: TRBD2; CDR3aa: CASSTEAGTSGNEQYF; CDR3nt: TGTGCCAGCAGCACAGAGGCCGGGACTAGCGGCAACGAGCAGTACTTC
j_gene: TRBJ2-5; abundance: few; v_gene: TRBV28; d_gene: TRBD2; CDR3aa: CASSPAGTSELETQYF; CDR3nt: TGTGCCAGCAGCCCCGCCGGGACTAGCGAATTAGAGACCCAGTACTTC
j_gene: TRBJ1-1; abundance: .; v_gene: TRBV27; d_gene: .; CDR3aa: CASNGRASGEAFF; CDR3nt: TGTGCCAGCAACGGACGGGCATCAGGGGAAGCTTTCTTT
j_gene: TRBJ2-2; abundance: .; v_gene: TRBV19; d_gene: TRBD1; CDR3aa: CASSRSPGQHTGELFF; CDR3nt: TGTGCCAGTAGTAGAAGCCCGGGACAGCACACCGGGGAGCTGTTTTTT
j_gene: TRBJ1-1; abundance: .; v_gene: TRBV28; d_gene: TRBD1; CDR3aa: CASSWPGQGAEAFF; CDR3nt: TGTGCCAGCAGTTGGCCCGGACAGGGTGCTGAAGCTTTCTTT
j_gene: TRBJ2-1; abundance: .; v_gene: TRBV28; d_gene: .; CDR3aa: CASSSHSRDNEFF; CDR3nt: TGTGCCAGCAGTTCACACTCGAGGGATAACGAGTTCTTC
j_gene: TRBJ2-2; abundance: .; v_gene: TRBV7-7; d_gene: TRBD2; CDR3aa: CASSLGAGDTGELFF; CDR3nt: TGTGCCAGCAGCTTAGGGGCGGGAGATACCGGGGAGCTGTTTTTT
j_gene: TRBJ2-5; abundance: .; v_gene: TRBV6-1; d_gene: .; CDR3aa: CASSETSPETQYF; CDR3nt: TGTGCCAGCAGTGAAACTAGCCCAGAGACCCAGTACTTC
j_gene: TRBJ1-2; abundance: .; v_gene: TRBV21-1; d_gene: .; CDR3aa: CASGRGGYTF; CDR3nt: TGTGCCAGCGGTCGGGGTGGCTACACCTTC
j_gene: TRBJ2-7; abundance: few; v_gene: TRBV2; d_gene: .; CDR3aa: CASNSEQYF; CDR3nt: TGTGCCAGCAATTCAGAGCAGTACTTC
j_gene: TRBJ1-2; abundance: .; v_gene: TRBV30; d_gene: .; CDR3aa: CACQRGGSFSYTF; CDR3nt: TGTGCCTGCCAACGCGGGGGCAGTTTCAGCTACACCTTC
j_gene: TRBJ2-7; abundance: few; v_gene: TRBV11-1; d_gene: TRBD2; CDR3aa: CASSLGGTTSYEQYF; CDR3nt: TGTGCCAGCAGCTTGGGGGGGACTACCTCGTACGAGCAGTACTTC
j_gene: TRBJ2-7; abundance: .; v_gene: TRBV29-1; d_gene: .; CDR3aa: CSVSPRGSVRDEQYF; CDR3nt: TGCAGCGTCTCACCTCGAGGCTCGGTGCGGGACGAGCAGTACTTC
j_gene: TRBJ1-1; abundance: .; v_gene: TRBV20-1; d_gene: .; CDR3aa: CSGWAGTEAFF; CDR3nt: TGCAGTGGTTGGGCCGGCACTGAAGCTTTCTTT
j_gene: TRBJ2-5; abundance: .; v_gene: TRBV11-2; d_gene: TRBD2; CDR3aa: CASSPRDGLASTTQYF; CDR3nt: TGTGCCAGCAGCCCCCGTGATGGACTAGCGTCGACGACCCAGTACTTC
j_gene: TRBJ1-5; abundance: .; v_gene: TRBV2; d_gene: TRBD1; CDR3aa: CASSGTGAYSNQPQHF; CDR3nt: TGTGCCAGCAGCGGGACAGGGGCTTATAGCAATCAGCCCCAGCATTTT